Following are 31 T cell receptor beta chains from one sample sequenced in a study of technical replicates of blood from a handful of donors. TCRdb's copy holds only in-frame clones and misses some; the assay was immunoSEQ multiplex PCR. The sample consists of about 68,000 clones, 95% to 97% of them appearing once. Specimen: T cells isolated from PBMCs. Receptor source: a human donor in good health.

Comments on this clone: This sample also contains other DNA sequences that code for the same CDR3. The V and J genes are TRBV19 and TRBJ2-6, with 11 bases aligning to TRBD2. The CDR3 sequence is 17 residues long. Germline V gives CDR1 LNHDA, CDR2 SQIVND (reference sequence). After removal of 5 bases from V and 1 base from J, the junction contained 4 bases not matched to a gene. The CDR3, as DNA: TGTGCCAGTAGTGTTCTAGCGGGAGGATCTGGGGCCAACGTCCTGACTTTC. This translates into CASSVLAGGSGANVLTF.

V is TRBV19 and J is TRBJ1-1; the D gene is possibly TRBD1 (6 bases). V was cut by 4 bases and J by 4 bases, with 19 bases left in between. This CDR3 has 16 amino acids. CDR1 is LNHDA and CDR2 is SQIVND in the germline V gene (reference sequence). The CDR3 loop reads CASSSSNRVGGTEAFF. DNA of the CDR3: TGTGCCAGTAGTAGTTCCAACAGGGTGGGCGGCACTGAAGCTTTCTTT.

This chain links TRBV18 with TRBJ2-3, with TRBD2 matching 11 bases. This CDR3 contains 16 residues. V shed 2 bases, J shed 0 bases, and the junction held 1 base outside the gene matches. Germline CDR1 is KGHSH and CDR2 is LQKENI. CDR3 DNA: TGTGCCAGCTCACCAAGGACTAGCGGGAGCACAGATACGCAGTATTTT. Translating it yields CASSPRTSGSTDTQYF.

The chain carries TRBV27 and TRBJ2-3; TRBD2 is a possible D gene (5 bases). CDR1 is MNHEY and CDR2 is SMNVEV in the germline V gene (reference sequence). V was pared by 2 bases and J by 1 base, with 10 bases between. This CDR3 has 15 amino acids. DNA for the CDR3: TGTGCCAGCAGTTTAGGGAGTACTGGCACAGATACGCAGTATTTT. Translation: CASSLGSTGTDTQYF.

The CDR3 here is CASTYTTGLTEKLFF. For the CDR3, the DNA is TGTGCCAGCACCTATACTACAGGATTGACAGAAAAACTGTTTTTT. This chain uses TRBV7-6 with TRBJ1-4, with D possibly TRBD1 on 5 matching bases. Trimming shortened V by 7 bases and J by 8 bases, and 20 bases separated the two germline ends. The CDR3 runs to 15 residues. The germline gives CDR1 SGHVS, CDR2 FNYEAQ.

The chain joins TRBV15 to TRBJ2-7; tentatively, D is TRBD1 (6 bases). Germline V gene sequence: CDR1 LNHNV, CDR2 YYDKDF (reference sequence). With 5 bases removed from V and 0 bases from J, the gap between germline ends came to 14 bases. This CDR3 contains 15 residues. The CDR3 here is CATSRGRDISYEQYF. CDR3 in DNA: TGTGCCACCAGCCGGGGCCGGGACATCTCCTACGAGCAGTACTTC.

Regarding this clone: One end of the junction varies from germline; a read error may be responsible. The chain combines TRBV7-7 with TRBJ2-1; the D call may be TRBD1 or TRBD2 (7 bases each). This CDR3 spans 14 amino acids. The germline CDR1 and CDR2 sequences are SSHAT and FNYEAQ (reference sequence). In nucleotides, the CDR3 is TGTGCTAGCAGCAGGGGGGGGCAAGGAGACGAGCAGTTCTTC. Its translation is CASSRGGQGDEQFF.

The V call is TRBV19, the J call TRBJ2-3, with TRBD1 matching 10 bases. The CDR3 runs to 15 residues. Germline V gives CDR1 LNHDA, CDR2 SQIVND (reference sequence). Trimming removed 6 bases from V and 2 bases from J; junction bases left unmatched: 5. The CDR3 loop reads CASRGQGEITDTQYF. Here the CDR3 DNA reads TGTGCCAGTAGAGGACAGGGGGAGATCACAGATACGCAGTATTTT.

V is TRBV10-3 and J is TRBJ2-7; D may be TRBD1 (8 bases). V was cut by 11 bases and J by 3 bases, with 14 bases left in between. Germline V gene data show CDR1 as ENHRY and CDR2 as SYGVKD. The CDR3 totals 12 residues. The CDR3 DNA follows: TGTGCCGGGGGGGACAGGTTCTACGAGCAGTACTTC. This translates into CAGGDRFYEQYF.

The V and J genes are TRBV19 and TRBJ2-3; D is unresolved. CDR3 length: 14 residues. V lost 6 bases and J 5 bases, leaving 15 bases between the germline ends. Germline V gene sequence: CDR1 LNHDA, CDR2 SQIVND (reference sequence). The CDR3 nucleotides are TGTGCCAGTAGGCCAGACATACCCGGAGATACGCAGTATTTT. This translates into CASRPDIPGDTQYF.

This chain uses TRBV27 with TRBJ2-3, with D tentatively TRBD2 (5 bases). Per the germline V gene, CDR1 is MNHEY and CDR2 is SMNVEV (reference sequence). The CDR3 extends over 12 amino acids. Trimming removed 5 bases from V and 9 bases from J, with 12 bases in between. This CDR3 reads CASSPTRSTQYF. As DNA, the CDR3 is TGTGCCAGCAGTCCCACTAGGTCCACGCAGTATTTT.

The V and J genes are TRBV4-2 and TRBJ1-2; D is ambiguous. Trimming shortened V by 1 base and J by 11 bases, and 11 bases separated the two germline ends. The CDR3 is 12 residues long. In germline, CDR1 is LGHNA, CDR2 YNFKEQ. The CDR3 bases are TGTGCCAGCAGCCAAGCAGGAGGCGCTTACACCTTC. It encodes CASSQAGGAYTF.

The genes are TRBV27 and TRBJ1-1; 7 positions agree with TRBD1. V shed 4 bases and J 0 bases; nucleotides not matched to a gene: 5. The CDR3 spans 15 residues. Germline V CDR1 and CDR2: MNHEY, SMNVEV (reference sequence). The CDR3 reads CASSSTGAMNTEAFF. Written as DNA, the CDR3 is TGTGCCAGCAGTTCAACAGGGGCGATGAACACTGAAGCTTTCTTT.

The chain combines TRBV15 with TRBJ2-5; D possibly uses TRBD1 or TRBD2 (6 bases each). CDR1 and CDR2 from the germline V gene are LNHNV and YYDKDF (reference sequence). The CDR3 has 18 amino acids. V was shortened by 5 bases and J by 0 bases, with 22 bases between the two germline ends. The CDR3 DNA reads TGTGCCACCAGCGGAGGGGGGCCGGGATCTTGGTACCAAGAGACCCAGTACTTC. As protein: CATSGGGPGSWYQETQYF.

A word on this clone: One junction end does not reproduce the germline sequence, and a read error may be involved. The chain is built from TRBV29-1 and TRBJ2-7, with 8 positions matching TRBD1. Germline-derived CDR1 and CDR2 are SQVTM and ANQGSEA. The CDR3 contains 11 residues. CDR3 sequence reads: CSASFRGRIDF. The CDR3 DNA sequence: TGCAGCGCGTCCTTCAGGGGGCGGATCGACTTC.

The chain couples TRBV5-4 to TRBJ2-7, with 8 bases lining up with TRBD2. The length of the CDR3 is 16 residues. V was pared by 4 bases and J by 6 bases, with 15 bases of the junction left unmatched. Germline V lookup: CDR1 SGHNT, CDR2 YYREEE (reference sequence). The CDR3, as DNA: TGTGCCAGCAGCCCCGAAAGCGGGAGCCCTCGGGGCGAGCAGTACTTC. It encodes CASSPESGSPRGEQYF.

The rearrangement uses TRBV7-9 and TRBJ2-7, with a possible D match to TRBD1 (6 bases). The CDR3 runs 13 residues. V lost 7 bases and J 2 bases, leaving 12 bases between the germline ends. The germline V gene has CDR1 SEHNR and CDR2 FQNEAQ (reference sequence). CDR3 nucleotides: TGTGCCAGCACCCCCGACAGGCCCTACGAGCAGTACTTC. It specifies CASTPDRPYEQYF.

This sequence joins TRBV2 and TRBJ1-2; 10 positions match TRBD1. Germline loops: CDR1 SNHLY, CDR2 FYNNEI. CDR3 length: 13 residues. After removal of 9 bases from V and 7 bases from J, the junction contained 8 bases not matched to a gene. The CDR3 region is CASEDRGLLGYTF. The CDR3 nucleotides are TGTGCCAGTGAAGACAGGGGGCTCCTTGGCTACACCTTC. The full variable domain, its missing parts supplied by reference TRBV2 and TRBJ1-2, is EPEVTQTPSHQVTQMGQEVILRCVPISNHLYFYWYRQILGQKVEFLVSFYNNEISEKSEIFDDQFSVERPDGSNFTLKIRSTKLEDSAMYFCASEDRGLLGYTFGSGTRLTVV.

V and J are TRBV11-2 and TRBJ2-1, with TRBD2 as a possible D gene (5 bases). The CDR3 consists of 12 residues. Per the germline V gene, CDR1 is SGHAT and CDR2 is FQNNGV. The V end was cut by 1 base, the J end by 9 bases, with 7 bases between. Here the CDR3 DNA reads TGTGCCAGCAGCTTAGTCCGGGGTGAGCAGTTCTTC. Amino acids: CASSLVRGEQFF.

V is TRBV7-9 and J is TRBJ2-7, with TRBD2 matching over 7 bases. Germline V gene data show CDR1 as SEHNR and CDR2 as FQNEAQ (reference sequence). The CDR3 loop spans 16 amino acids. Germline trimming cut 6 bases from V and 4 bases from J; bases unmatched to any gene: 15. CDR3 nucleotide sequence: TGTGCCAGCAGTTGGACCCAGAGCGGGAAACGGTACGAGCAGTACTTC. Protein sequence: CASSWTQSGKRYEQYF.

The chain carries TRBV4-3 and TRBJ2-7; 7 positions match TRBD1. Unmatched junction bases numbered 7, after V lost 0 bases and J lost 2 bases. Germline V gives CDR1 LGHNA, CDR2 YSLEER. This CDR3 is built from 16 residues. Here the CDR3 reads CASSQDWDSSPYEQYF. CDR3 DNA sequence: TGCGCCAGCAGCCAAGATTGGGACAGTTCTCCCTACGAGCAGTACTTC.

The J gene is TRBJ2-6, the V gene TRBV28, with D hard to call. Trimming shortened V by 6 bases and J by 0 bases, and 9 bases separated the two germline ends. Germline CDR1 MDHEN, CDR2 SYDVKM. The CDR3 extends over 15 amino acids. CDR3 bases: TGTGCCAGCAGCCTAAGAGGCTCTGGGGCCAACGTCCTGACTTTC. Encoded protein: CASSLRGSGANVLTF.

V and J are TRBV19 and TRBJ2-2; no clear D. Germline V lookup: CDR1 LNHDA, CDR2 SQIVND (reference sequence). CDR3 length: 14 amino acids. Trimming left V 0 bases short and J 5 bases short, with 7 bases between. The DNA for the CDR3 is TGTGCCAGTAGTATAGATCTGCGTACCGGGGAGCTGTTTTTT. This sequence encodes CASSIDLRTGELFF.

The chain recombines TRBV5-1 with TRBJ2-7; 7 nucleotides agree with TRBD2. V shed 4 bases, J shed 2 bases, and the junction held 18 bases outside the gene matches. This CDR3 comprises 18 residues. In germline, CDR1 is SGHRS, CDR2 YFSETQ. CDR3 region: CASSLGGSLTVRTYEQYF. CDR3 DNA sequence: TGCGCCAGCAGCCTAGGCGGGAGTCTCACGGTTAGAACCTACGAGCAGTACTTC. The variable domain in full, with the rest retrieved from reference TRBV5-1 and TRBJ2-7, is KAGVTQTPRYLIKTRGQQVTLSCSPISGHRSVSWYQQTPGQGLQFLFEYFSETQRNKGNFPGRFSGRQFSNSRSEMNVSTLELGDSALYLCASSLGGSLTVRTYEQYFGPGTRLTVT.

The count of this clone is one. CDR3 region: CASSFPGAGELFF. In nucleotides, the CDR3 is TGTGCCAGCAGCTTTCCGGGGGCCGGGGAGCTGTTTTTT. The chain recombines TRBV7-3 with TRBJ2-2; tentatively, D is TRBD2 (6 bases). V was trimmed by 3 bases and J by 6 bases, leaving 8 bases between them. The CDR3 has 13 amino acids. The germline V gene has CDR1 SGHTA and CDR2 FQGTGA.

This chain's CDR3 is CASSLTGEKLFF. CDR3 bases: TGTGCCAGCAGTTTGACGGGGGAAAAACTGTTTTTT. The rearrangement joins TRBV5-4 to TRBJ1-4; D gene unclear. The germline V and J ends were trimmed by 5 bases and 8 bases, with 10 bases remaining between them. The CDR3 is made up of 12 amino acids. Germline CDR1 is SGHNT and CDR2 is YYREEE (reference sequence).

The chain joins TRBV9 to TRBJ2-7; 8 bases align to TRBD2. This CDR3 spans 15 amino acids. From germline, CDR1 is SGDLS and CDR2 YYNGEE. V shed 4 bases, J shed 2 bases, and the junction held 8 bases outside the gene matches. This CDR3 is CASSPEQRGTYEQYF. The CDR3 bases are TGTGCCAGCAGCCCGGAACAGCGGGGGACCTACGAGCAGTACTTC.

The V and J genes are TRBV28 and TRBJ2-3; 11 nucleotides align to TRBD2. The trim removed 8 bases at V and 3 bases at J, leaving 4 bases unmatched. This CDR3 contains 14 residues. The germline CDR1 and CDR2 sequences are MDHEN and SYDVKM. CDR3 sequence reads: CASALAGGTDTQYF. Here the CDR3 DNA reads TGTGCCAGCGCCTTAGCGGGAGGGACAGATACGCAGTATTTT.

The chain joins TRBV5-6 to TRBJ2-7, with a tentative D call TRBD1 (5 bases). Germline V gives CDR1 SGHDT, CDR2 YYEEEE. This CDR3 spans 14 amino acids. Between the trimmed V and J ends, which lost 4 bases and 6 bases, there was a span of 17 bases. This chain's CDR3 is CASSGPGLVAEQYF. CDR3 nucleotides: TGTGCCAGCAGCGGACCAGGGTTAGTGGCCGAGCAGTACTTC.

This chain connects TRBV4-1 to TRBJ2-5; possibly TRBD2 for D (5 bases). The V gene's germline CDR1 is MGHRA and CDR2 YSYEKL. V shed 2 bases and J shed 0 bases, with 19 bases lying between them. The CDR3 has 18 residues. The CDR3 loop reads CASSQRLPSPANQETQYF. The DNA of the CDR3 is TGCGCCAGCAGCCAACGCCTCCCTAGCCCAGCGAACCAAGAGACCCAGTACTTC.

The count of this clone is one. V usage is TRBV19 and J usage is TRBJ2-7, with 10 bases lining up with TRBD2. The germline V gene encodes CDR1 LNHDA and CDR2 SQIVND (reference sequence). The CDR3 has 17 amino acids. V lost 5 bases, J lost 0 bases, and 10 bases stayed unmatched. CDR3 loop: CASSPSPGTSVSYEQYF. The CDR3 coding sequence is TGTGCCAGTAGTCCTAGCCCCGGGACTAGCGTCTCCTACGAGCAGTACTTC.